The rows below give T cell receptor beta chains drawn from one sample of a study of blood T cell repertoires in COVID-19. Profiling relied on immunoSEQ multiplex PCR, and the TCRdb table lists in-frame clones only, not all of them. The sample contains roughly 18,000 clones, approximately 92% of which appear only once. The sequencing sample was made of peripheral blood. The receptor source for this set is a man aged 55-75 years with active COVID-19. Each CDR3 is given with its conserved first and last residue. D genes are given only for firm matches.

j_call v_call d_call cdr3_aa cdr3_nt
TRBJ1-2 TRBV4-3 NA CASSHGHSNYGYTF TGCGCCAGCAGCCACGGACACTCGAACTATGGCTACACCTTC
TRBJ2-5 TRBV6-5 NA CASRALETQYF TGTGCCAGCAGGGCTTTGGAGACCCAGTACTTC
TRBJ2-5 TRBV9 NA CASSVGQGETQYF TGTGCCAGCAGCGTAGGACAAGGAGAGACCCAGTACTTC
TRBJ1-1 TRBV7-6 NA CASSWAANTEAFF TGTGCCAGCAGCTGGGCCGCGAACACTGAAGCTTTCTTT
TRBJ1-4 TRBV7-9 NA CASSLSRIEEKLFF TGTGCCAGCAGCTTAAGCAGGATCGAGGAAAAACTGTTTTTT
TRBJ1-3 TRBV9 TRBD1 CASSVEQGGNTIYF TGTGCCAGCAGCGTAGAACAGGGGGGAAACACCATATATTTT
TRBJ1-4 TRBV7-2 TRBD1 CASSLNPGTGEKLFF TGTGCCAGCAGCTTAAACCCCGGGACAGGGGAAAAACTGTTTTTT
TRBJ1-5 TRBV6-2/TRBV6-3 NA CASSYSAGPNQPQHF TGTGCCAGCAGTTACTCGGCAGGGCCCAATCAGCCCCAGCATTTT
TRBJ2-1 TRBV6-5 TRBD2 CASELILAGGEQFF TGTGCCAGCGAACTTATTTTAGCGGGGGGAGAGCAGTTCTTC
TRBJ1-1 TRBV30 TRBD1 CAWSSGTGTTEAFF TGTGCCTGGAGCTCAGGGACAGGGACCACTGAAGCTTTCTTT
TRBJ1-6 TRBV15 NA CATSREGVYNSPLHF TGTGCCACCAGCAGAGAAGGGGTTTATAATTCACCCCTCCACTTT
TRBJ2-3 TRBV7-8 TRBD2 CASSAASGGLSTDTQYF TGTGCCAGCAGCGCTGCTAGCGGGGGCCTTAGCACAGATACGCAGTATTTT
TRBJ1-4 TRBV4-3 TRBD1 CASSQEHRTGNEKLFF TGCGCCAGCAGCCAAGAGCACCGGACAGGGAATGAAAAACTGTTTTTT
TRBJ2-3 TRBV9 TRBD2 CASSVGAGDPTDTQYF TGTGCCAGCAGCGTAGGGGCGGGGGACCCCACAGATACGCAGTATTTT
TRBJ2-1 TRBV5-5 TRBD2 CASSDSGRAYNEQFF TGTGCCAGCAGCGATAGCGGGAGGGCCTACAATGAGCAGTTCTTC
TRBJ2-1 TRBV6-2/TRBV6-3 TRBD2 CASSFSRGGSYNEQFF TGTGCCAGCAGTTTTTCGCGGGGGGGCTCCTACAATGAGCAGTTCTTC
TRBJ2-3 TRBV6-5 NA CASSYSRVAADTQYF TGTGCCAGCAGTTACTCGAGGGTAGCGGCAGATACGCAGTATTTT
TRBJ2-2 TRBV7-2 TRBD2 CASSPGTGLAGELFF TGTGCCAGCAGCCCCGGGACGGGACTAGCCGGGGAGCTGTTTTTT
TRBJ1-1 TRBV18 TRBD1 CASSTIRGPGTEAFF TGTGCCAGCTCGACAATAAGGGGGCCGGGCACTGAAGCTTTCTTT
TRBJ2-7 TRBV6-5 TRBD2 CATAGVLSGEQYF TGTGCCACCGCGGGGGTCTTGTCGGGAGAGCAGTACTTC
TRBJ1-5 TRBV29-1 TRBD1 CSVGQGGGQPQHF TGCAGCGTGGGACAGGGGGGGGGTCAGCCCCAGCATTTT
TRBJ2-7 TRBV25-1 NA CAATGNSYEQYF TGTGCCGCGACCGGGAACTCCTACGAGCAGTACTTC
TRBJ1-3 TRBV6-1 NA CASSEGSSGNTIYF TGTGCCAGCAGTGAAGGGAGCTCTGGAAACACCATATATTTT
TRBJ1-1 TRBV19 NA CASSISNTEAFF TGTGCCAGTAGTATTTCTAACACTGAAGCTTTCTTT
TRBJ1-5 TRBV2 TRBD1 CASSADRGDNQPQHF TGTGCCAGCAGTGCGGACAGGGGTGACAATCAGCCCCAGCATTTT
TRBJ2-1 TRBV24-1 TRBD2 CATSDSGLAGPNNEQFF TGTGCCACCAGTGACTCGGGACTAGCGGGACCTAACAATGAGCAGTTCTTC
TRBJ1-2 TRBV19 TRBD1 CASSARDSYGYTF TGTGCCAGTAGTGCTAGGGACAGCTATGGCTACACCTTC
TRBJ2-2 TRBV7-2 NA CASSLQGGGELFF TGTGCCAGCAGCTTACAGGGCGGCGGGGAGCTGTTTTTT